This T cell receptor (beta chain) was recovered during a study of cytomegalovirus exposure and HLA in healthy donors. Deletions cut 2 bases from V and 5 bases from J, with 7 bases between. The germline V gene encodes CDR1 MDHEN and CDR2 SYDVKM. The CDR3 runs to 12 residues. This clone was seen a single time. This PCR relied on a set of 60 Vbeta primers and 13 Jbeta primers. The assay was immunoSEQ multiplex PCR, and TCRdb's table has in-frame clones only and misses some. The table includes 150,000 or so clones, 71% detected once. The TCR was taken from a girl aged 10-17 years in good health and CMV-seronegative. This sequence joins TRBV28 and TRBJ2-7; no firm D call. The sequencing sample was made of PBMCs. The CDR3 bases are TGTGCCAGCAGTTTACGGGTCAACGAGCAGTACTTC. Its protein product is CASSLRVNEQYF.